These T cell receptor beta chains were read from a single sample in a study of blood T cells in healthy people across ages. TCRdb used MiXCR to reprocess the 5' RACE reads, holding one entry per CDR3 protein. Seen here are 250,000 to 300,000 distinct CDR3 sequences, 25% to 30% observed once, and the top ten hold approximately 28%. Sequencing was done on a sample of blood. Source of these receptors: a woman aged 70-85 years in good health. The CDR3 runs from the conserved cysteine through the conserved F or W. Fields, in order: CDR3 length, V gene, D gene, J gene, clone size, CDR3 DNA, CDR3 protein. D genes are given only for firm matches. Size tells how often a clone was seen (once, few, many) or the class of an expanded clone, and some rows leave it out.

16	TRBV12-3/TRBV12-4	NA	TRBJ2-1	NA	TGTGCCAGCAGTTTAGATGGACTATTCGAAGGCGATGAGCAGTTCTTC	CASSLDGLFEGDEQFF
17	TRBV5-1	TRBD2	TRBJ2-1	NA	TGCGCCAGCAGCTTGGAACCGGGACTAGCGGCCTACAATGAGCAGTTCTTC	CASSLEPGLAAYNEQFF
14	TRBV3-1	TRBD2	TRBJ2-7	many	TGTGCCAGCAGCCAATGGGGGGGAGGGGTCGAGCAGTACTTC	CASSQWGGGVEQYF
16	TRBV6-5	TRBD2	TRBJ2-1	NA	TGTGCCAGCAGTTACTCCGGCTCTAGCGGGAGGAATGGGCAGTTCTTC	CASSYSGSSGRNGQFF
14	TRBV5-1	NA	TRBJ1-6	few	TGCGCCAGCAGCACCCAGGGTGGGTTTTCACCCCTCCACTTT	CASSTQGGFSPLHF
16	TRBV19	TRBD2	TRBJ2-1	NA	TGTGCCAGTAGTATATTGGCTAGCGGGATCTCCAATGAGCAGTTCTTC	CASSILASGISNEQFF
17	TRBV7-8	NA	TRBJ2-2	NA	TGTGCCAGCAGCTCCCAATCGGGGGCAACGAACACCGGGGAGCTGTTTTTT	CASSSQSGATNTGELFF
18	TRBV6-2/TRBV6-3	TRBD2	TRBJ2-2	NA	TGTGCCAGCAGTTACTCAAACGCGGGACTAGCGGACACCGGGGAGCTGTTTTTT	CASSYSNAGLADTGELFF
10	TRBV20-1	NA	TRBJ2-5	NA	TGCAGTGCTAGTTGGGAGACCCAGTACTTC	CSASWETQYF
16	TRBV28	TRBD2	TRBJ2-6	many	TGTGCCAGCAGTTTTGGACTAGGCTCTGGGGCCAACGTCCTGACTTTC	CASSFGLGSGANVLTF
14	TRBV5-1	NA	TRBJ1-1	few	TGCGCCAGCAGCTTGGTGGGAGGGAACACTGAAGCTTTCTTT	CASSLVGGNTEAFF
15	TRBV7-3	TRBD2	TRBJ2-1	NA	TGTGCCAGCAGCTCCATAGCGGGAGGGCCTTATGAGCAGTTCTTC	CASSSIAGGPYEQFF
18	TRBV29-1	TRBD2	TRBJ2-1	few	TGCAGCACGTTGGGTCCCGGGACTAGCGGGGCCTCGTTCAATGAGCAGTTCTTC	CSTLGPGTSGASFNEQFF
16	TRBV5-1	NA	TRBJ2-6	NA	TGCGCCAGCAGCTTGGGACGGAGCTCTGGGGCCAACGTCCTGACTTTC	CASSLGRSSGANVLTF
14	TRBV7-2	TRBD2	TRBJ2-1	NA	TGTGCCAGCAGCTTCGGCGGGAGCCAAAATGAGCAGTTCTTC	CASSFGGSQNEQFF
15	TRBV7-2	NA	TRBJ1-2	few	TGTGCCAGCAGCCAACCCACCAGGCCTAACTATGGCTACACCTTC	CASSQPTRPNYGYTF
11	TRBV28	NA	TRBJ2-7	many	TGTGCCAGCAGTTTACGTTACGAGCAGTACTTC	CASSLRYEQYF
18	TRBV4-2	NA	TRBJ2-3	NA	TGTGCCAGCAGCCAAGATATCGGGGGAGGTTACATCGCGGATACGCAGTATTTT	CASSQDIGGGYIADTQYF
16	TRBV15	NA	TRBJ2-5	NA	TGTGCCACCAGCAGACCGACAGTCGGGTACCAAGAGACCCAGTACTTC	CATSRPTVGYQETQYF
15	TRBV6-1	TRBD1	TRBJ2-1	few	TGTGCCAGCAGTGAACGACAGGGGACTTCCAATGAGCAGTTCTTC	CASSERQGTSNEQFF
15	TRBV5-6	TRBD2	TRBJ2-7	NA	TGTGCCAGCAGCTTGACGGCGGGAGGGCCCCCCGAGCAGTACTTC	CASSLTAGGPPEQYF
12	TRBV5-6	NA	TRBJ2-1	many	TGTGCCAGCAGCTATGTGGAGGCCGAGCAGTTCTTC	CASSYVEAEQFF
18	TRBV4-2	NA	TRBJ2-4	NA	TGTGCCAGCAGCCACCAAAGCCCCCCCGCGGTAGCCAAAAACATTCAGTACTTC	CASSHQSPPAVAKNIQYF
12	TRBV19	NA	TRBJ2-1	NA	TGTGCCAGTAAGGGTACCTACAATGAGCAGTTCTTC	CASKGTYNEQFF
13	TRBV7-2	NA	TRBJ2-3	NA	TGTGCCAGCAGCCCTATCGTGACAGATATGCAGTATTTT	CASSPIVTDMQYF
15	TRBV24-1	NA	TRBJ2-7	many	TGTGCCACCACCCTCCAAGGAAAGGGGACGTACGAGCAGTACTTC	CATTLQGKGTYEQYF
13	TRBV7-9	TRBD1	TRBJ1-2	few	TGTGCCAGCAGCTGGGACAGGGGGTCTGGCTACACCTTC	CASSWDRGSGYTF
14	TRBV20-1	TRBD1	TRBJ1-1	NA	TGCAGTGCGGTCCGGACAGGGGGTATCGGTGAAGCTTTCTTT	CSAVRTGGIGEAFF